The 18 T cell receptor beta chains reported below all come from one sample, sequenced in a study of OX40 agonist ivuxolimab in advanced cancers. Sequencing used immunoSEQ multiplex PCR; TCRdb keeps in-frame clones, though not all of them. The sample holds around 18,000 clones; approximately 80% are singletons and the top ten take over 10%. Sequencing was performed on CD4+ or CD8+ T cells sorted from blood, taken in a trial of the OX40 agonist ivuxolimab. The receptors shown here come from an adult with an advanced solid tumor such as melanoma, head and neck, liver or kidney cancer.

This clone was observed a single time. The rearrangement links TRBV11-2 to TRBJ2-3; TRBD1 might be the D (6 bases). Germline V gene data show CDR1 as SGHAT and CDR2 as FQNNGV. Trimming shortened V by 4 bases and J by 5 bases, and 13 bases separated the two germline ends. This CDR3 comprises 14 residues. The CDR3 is CASSYGPTGDTQYF. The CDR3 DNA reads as TGTGCCAGCAGCTACGGGCCGACAGGAGATACGCAGTATTTT.

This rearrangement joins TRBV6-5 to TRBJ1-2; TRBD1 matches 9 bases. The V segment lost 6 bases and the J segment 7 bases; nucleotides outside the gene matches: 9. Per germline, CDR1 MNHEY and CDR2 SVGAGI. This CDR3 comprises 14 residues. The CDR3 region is CASSQGTGTVGYTF. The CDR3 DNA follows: TGTGCCAGCAGCCAAGGGACAGGGACAGTTGGCTACACCTTC.

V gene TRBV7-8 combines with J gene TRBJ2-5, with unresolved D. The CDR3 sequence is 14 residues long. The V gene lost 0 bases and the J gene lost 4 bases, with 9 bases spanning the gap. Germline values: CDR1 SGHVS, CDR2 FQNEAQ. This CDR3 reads CASSLAELSETQYF. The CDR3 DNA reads TGTGCCAGCAGCTTAGCGGAACTATCAGAGACCCAGTACTTC.

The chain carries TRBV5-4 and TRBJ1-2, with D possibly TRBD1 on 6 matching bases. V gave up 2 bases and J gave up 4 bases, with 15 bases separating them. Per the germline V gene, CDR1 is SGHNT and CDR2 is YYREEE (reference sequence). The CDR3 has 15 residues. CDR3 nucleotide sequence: TGTGCCAGCAGCTTCTCAGGGGCCCGGGGCTATGGCTACACCTTC. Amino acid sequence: CASSFSGARGYGYTF.

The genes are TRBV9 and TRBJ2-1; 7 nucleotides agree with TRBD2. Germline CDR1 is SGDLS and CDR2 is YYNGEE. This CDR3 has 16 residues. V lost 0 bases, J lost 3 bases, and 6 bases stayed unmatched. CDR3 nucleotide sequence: TGTGCCAGCAGCGTAGGGGGCGGGGGAAACTACAATGAGCAGTTCTTC. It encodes CASSVGGGGNYNEQFF.

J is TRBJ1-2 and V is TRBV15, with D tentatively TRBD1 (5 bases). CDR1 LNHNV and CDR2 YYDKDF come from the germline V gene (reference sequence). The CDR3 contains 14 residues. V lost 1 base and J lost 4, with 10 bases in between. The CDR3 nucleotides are TGTGCCACCAGCAGAGGTGTAGGGGCCTATGGCTACACCTTC. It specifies CATSRGVGAYGYTF.

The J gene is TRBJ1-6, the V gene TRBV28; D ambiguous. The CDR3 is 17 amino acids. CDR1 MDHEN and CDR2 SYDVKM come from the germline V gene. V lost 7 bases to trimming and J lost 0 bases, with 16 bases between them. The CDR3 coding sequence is TGTGCCAGCACCATCCCCGGGCTTAGCTCCTATAATTCACCCCTCCACTTT. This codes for CASTIPGLSSYNSPLHF.

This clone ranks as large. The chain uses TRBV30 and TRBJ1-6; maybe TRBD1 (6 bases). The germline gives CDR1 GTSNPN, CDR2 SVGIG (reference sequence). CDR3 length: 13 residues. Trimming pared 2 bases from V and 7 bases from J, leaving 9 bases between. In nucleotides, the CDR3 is TGTGCCTGGAGTAAGGGGGGGAATTCACCCCTCCACTTT. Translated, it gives CAWSKGGNSPLHF.

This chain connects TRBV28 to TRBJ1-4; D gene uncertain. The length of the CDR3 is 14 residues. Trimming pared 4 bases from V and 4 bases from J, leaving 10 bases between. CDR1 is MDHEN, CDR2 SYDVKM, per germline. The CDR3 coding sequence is TGTGCCAGCAGTTCCCCTAAGGGTAATGAAAAACTGTTTTTT. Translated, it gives CASSSPKGNEKLFF.

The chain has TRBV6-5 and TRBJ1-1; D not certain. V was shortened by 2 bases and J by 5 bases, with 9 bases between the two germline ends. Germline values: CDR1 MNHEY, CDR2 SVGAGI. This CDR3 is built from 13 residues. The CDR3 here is CASSYGPVTEAFF. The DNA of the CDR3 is TGTGCCAGCAGTTACGGTCCAGTAACTGAAGCTTTCTTT.

This CDR3 reads CASRPYSSTDTQYF. CDR3 nucleotide sequence: TGTGCCAGCAGACCCTACAGTAGCACAGATACGCAGTATTTT. The chain combines TRBV6-5 with TRBJ2-3; D not resolved. The germline V and J ends were trimmed by 6 bases and 0 bases, with 10 bases remaining between them. CDR3 length equals 14 residues. Germline lookup yields CDR1 MNHEY and CDR2 SVGAGI.

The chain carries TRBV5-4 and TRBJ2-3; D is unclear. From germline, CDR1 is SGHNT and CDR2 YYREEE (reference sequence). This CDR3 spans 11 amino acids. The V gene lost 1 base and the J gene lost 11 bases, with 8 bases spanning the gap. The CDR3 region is CASSLLGKQYF. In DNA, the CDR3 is TGTGCCAGCAGCTTGCTGGGGAAGCAGTATTTT.

The CDR3 bases are TGCGCCAGCAGCTTGTATGCTTCGGGGTCTCCCCAAGATACGCAGTATTTT. It codes for CASSLYASGSPQDTQYF. This chain joins TRBV5-1 and TRBJ2-3; tentatively, D is TRBD2 (5 bases). Between the trimmed V and J ends, which lost 1 base and 5 bases, there was a span of 20 bases. The CDR3 runs to 17 residues. CDR1 and CDR2 from the germline V gene are SGHRS and YFSETQ.

The CDR3 protein is CATSRGGLAGELFF. The CDR3 DNA follows: TGTGCCACCAGCAGAGGAGGGTTGGCCGGGGAGCTGTTTTTT. The genes are TRBV15 and TRBJ2-2, with D possibly matching TRBD2 (5 bases). The CDR3 loop spans 14 amino acids. Trimming removed 1 base at V and 6 bases at J, with 9 bases between. CDR1 is LNHNV and CDR2 is YYDKDF in the germline V gene (reference sequence).

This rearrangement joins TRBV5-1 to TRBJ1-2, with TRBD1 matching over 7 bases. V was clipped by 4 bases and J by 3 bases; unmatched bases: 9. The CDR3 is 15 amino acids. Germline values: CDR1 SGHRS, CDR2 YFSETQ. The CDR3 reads CASSLSGTADYGYTF. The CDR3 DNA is TGCGCCAGCAGCCTCTCCGGGACAGCCGACTATGGCTACACCTTC.

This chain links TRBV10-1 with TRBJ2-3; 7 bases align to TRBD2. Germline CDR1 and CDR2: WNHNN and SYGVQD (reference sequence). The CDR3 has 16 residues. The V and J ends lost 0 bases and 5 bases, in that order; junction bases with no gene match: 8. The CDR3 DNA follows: TGCGCCAGCAGTGAGTCTATGGCGGGAGCGGGAGATACGCAGTATTTT. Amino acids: CASSESMAGAGDTQYF.

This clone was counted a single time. The CDR3 region has the DNA TGTGCCAGCAGCCTTACAGGGGTGGCTAATGAAAAACTGTTTTTT. This encodes CASSLTGVANEKLFF. The rearrangement joins TRBV7-2 to TRBJ1-4, with 7 nucleotides matching TRBD1. Trimming at V came to 5 bases and at J to 3 bases, leaving 6 bases not matched to a gene. The CDR3 is 15 residues long. Per the germline V gene, CDR1 is SGHTA and CDR2 is FQGNSA.

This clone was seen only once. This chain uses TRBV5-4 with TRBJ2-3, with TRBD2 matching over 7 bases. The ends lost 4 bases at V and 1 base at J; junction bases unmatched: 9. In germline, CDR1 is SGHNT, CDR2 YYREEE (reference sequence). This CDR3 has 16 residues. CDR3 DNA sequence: TGTGCCAGCAGCCCTAGCGGTGGTGGGGGCACAGATACGCAGTATTTT. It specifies CASSPSGGGGTDTQYF.